The 2 T cell receptor beta chains presented below share a single source sample, sequenced in a study of cytomegalovirus exposure and HLA in healthy donors. The PCR contained 60 Vbeta and 13 Jbeta primers. Using immunoSEQ multiplex PCR, the repertoire was profiled, and TCRdb retains in-frame clones only, with some absent. Of 150,000 to 200,000 clones in the sample, 75% to 85% are singletons; the top ten hold 2% to 2.5%. Sequencing input: PBMCs. The origin of the receptors is a woman aged 45-60 years in good health and CMV-seronegative.

In its sample, this clone was seen a few times. This chain links TRBV30 with TRBJ2-1; 8 bases fit TRBD2. This CDR3 contains 11 residues. Unmatched junction bases numbered 4, after V lost 5 bases and J lost 10 bases. Germline values: CDR1 GTSNPN, CDR2 SVGIG (reference sequence). The CDR3 sequence: CAWAGGWEQFF. CDR3 coding DNA: TGTGCCTGGGCGGGGGGATGGGAGCAGTTCTTC.

This chain connects TRBV7-9 to TRBJ2-5; D is ambiguous. This CDR3 comprises 15 residues. The germline CDR1 and CDR2 sequences are SEHNR and FQNEAQ (reference sequence). V was cut by 2 bases and J by 5 bases, with 15 bases left in between. The CDR3 spells CASSLTGVVQETQYF. The DNA for the CDR3 is TGTGCCAGCAGCTTAACTGGAGTCGTTCAGGAGACCCAGTACTTC.